These 3 T cell receptor beta chains came from one sample sequenced in a study of T cell responses to AZD1222 COVID-19 vaccine. Clones were sequenced by immunoSEQ multiplex PCR, and TCRdb holds only the in-frame ones, with some missing. This sample has more than 85,000 clones, with around nine tenths found just once. Here the sequenced sample was peripheral blood, taken on day 0 of AZD1222 vaccination. These receptors were taken from an adult in good health.

Details on this clone: The sample contains more than one DNA sequence encoding this CDR3. The V gene is TRBV28, the J gene TRBJ2-3; D gene uncertain. The length of the CDR3 is 11 residues. Between the trimmed V and J ends, which lost 3 bases and 6 bases, there was a span of 4 bases. CDR1 is MDHEN and CDR2 is SYDVKM in the germline V gene. The CDR3 sequence: CASSFLDTQYF. The CDR3 DNA follows: TGTGCCAGCAGTTTTCTGGATACGCAGTATTTT.

The J gene is TRBJ1-1, the V gene TRBV7-9; no clear D. CDR3 length: 12 amino acids. V was shortened by 5 bases and J by 6 bases, with 10 bases between the two germline ends. Per germline, CDR1 SEHNR and CDR2 FQNEAQ (reference sequence). The CDR3 region has the DNA TGTGCCAGCAGCCTTCAAGGCGCTGAAGCTTTCTTT. This translates into CASSLQGAEAFF. Using reference TRBV7-9 and TRBJ1-1 for the parts outside the CDR3, the full variable domain is DTGVSQNPRHKITKRGQNVTFRCDPISEHNRLYWYRQTLGQGPEFLTYFQNEAQLEKSRLLSDRFSAERPKGSFSTLEIQRTEQGDSAMYLCASSLQGAEAFFGQGTRLTVV.

This chain connects TRBV30 to TRBJ2-3, with 10 bases fitting TRBD2. V shed 5 bases, J shed 6 bases, and the junction held 11 bases outside the gene matches. Per the germline V gene, CDR1 is GTSNPN and CDR2 is SVGIG (reference sequence). CDR3 size: 15 residues. The CDR3 sequence: CAWGPLAGERDTQYF. CDR3 sequence (DNA): TGTGCCTGGGGGCCGCTAGCGGGGGAGCGGGATACGCAGTATTTT.